Here is one T cell receptor beta chain with its context. Its antigen is still unknown. TCRdb fed the 5' RACE reads into MiXCR, producing one record per CDR3 protein. Seen here are 1.5 million to 2 million distinct CDR3 sequences, about 32% observed once, and the top ten hold 0.27%. Trimming took 0 bases from V and 7 from J, leaving 13 bases between them. Germline loops: CDR1 SGHRS, CDR2 YFSETQ. CDR3 size: 14 residues. This sample is drawn from a study of identical twins. Notes on the study in general: Invariant T cells like MAIT and iNKT could partly confound the zero-insertion analyses.

The genes are TRBV5-1 and TRBJ1-2; D gene unclear. The clonotype comes from a newborn girl in good health. Material: cord blood. The CDR3 nucleotides read TGCGCCAGCAGCTTGGACGTCCGTAGCCTTGGCTACACCTTC. Protein product: CASSLDVRSLGYTF.